Following are 13 T cell receptor beta chains from one sample sequenced in a study of cytomegalovirus exposure and HLA in healthy donors. The PCR had 60 Vbeta and 13 Jbeta primers. Assay used: immunoSEQ multiplex PCR; TCRdb lists only in-frame clones, some missing. The sample lists 90,000 to 140,000 clones; roughly three quarters were seen once. What was sequenced was PBMCs. These receptor sequences come from a middle-aged man in good health and CMV-seronegative.

The rearrangement links TRBV6-5 to TRBJ1-1; no clear D gene. CDR3 length: 15 residues. Deletions cut 2 bases from V and 2 bases from J, with 12 bases between. From germline, CDR1 is MNHEY and CDR2 SVGAGI. In DNA, the CDR3 is TGTGCCAGCAGTTACGGAGCGTTCGGTAACACTGAAGCTTTCTTT. This sequence encodes CASSYGAFGNTEAFF.

The chain links TRBV6-6 to TRBJ2-7, with a weak D call TRBD2 (7 bases). V gave up 6 bases and J gave up 2 bases, with 17 bases separating them. Germline-derived CDR1 and CDR2 are MNHNY and SVGAGI (reference sequence). The length of the CDR3 is 15 residues. The CDR3 nucleotides read TGTGCCAGCAGAGCAGACGAAGGGGGGGCCTACGAGCAGTACTTC. It specifies CASRADEGGAYEQYF.

This clone was seen a few times. The gene calls are TRBV4-1 and TRBJ1-3; D unresolved. The CDR3 consists of 15 residues. Germline CDR1 reads MGHRA; CDR2 reads YSYEKL. Trimming removed 4 bases at V and 0 bases at J, with 10 bases between. The CDR3 DNA sequence: TGCGCCAGCAGCCCGTTGGGCACCTCTGGAAACACCATATATTTT. It translates to CASSPLGTSGNTIYF.

This chain links TRBV5-1 with TRBJ2-1; TRBD2 matches at 7 bases. The CDR3 has 16 amino acids. Trimming cost V 0 bases and J 7 bases; bases outside gene matches: 10. CDR1 and CDR2 (germline): SGHRS, YFSETQ. The CDR3 region is CASSLGWDYAGNEQFF. In DNA, the CDR3 is TGCGCCAGCAGCTTGGGGTGGGACTACGCGGGGAATGAGCAGTTCTTC.

The chain uses TRBV5-4 and TRBJ2-2, with 8 bases matching TRBD1. The CDR3 spans 14 residues. V dropped 4 bases and J dropped 6; count of bases not matched to a gene: 5. Germline V CDR1 and CDR2: SGHNT, YYREEE (reference sequence). The CDR3 region is CASSRDRTPGELFF. CDR3 DNA sequence: TGTGCCAGCAGCCGGGACAGGACCCCCGGGGAGCTGTTTTTT.

The chain carries TRBV5-1 and TRBJ2-3; TRBD2 might be the D (5 bases). Germline V lookup: CDR1 SGHRS, CDR2 YFSETQ. V was cut by 5 bases and J by 4 bases, with 17 bases left in between. CDR3 length: 15 amino acids. The CDR3 spells CASRTNWGVADTQYF. In nucleotides, the CDR3 is TGCGCCAGCAGGACGAACTGGGGAGTTGCAGATACGCAGTATTTT. Full variable domain (missing parts from reference TRBV5-1 and TRBJ2-3): KAGVTQTPRYLIKTRGQQVTLSCSPISGHRSVSWYQQTPGQGLQFLFEYFSETQRNKGNFPGRFSGRQFSNSRSEMNVSTLELGDSALYLCASRTNWGVADTQYFGPGTRLTVL.

This chain joins TRBV5-1 and TRBJ2-5, with TRBD2 matching 7 bases. The better agreement between TRBJ2-7 and the DNA end casts doubt on the J call. The CDR3 runs to 14 residues. Germline V gives CDR1 SGHRS, CDR2 YFSETQ. CDR3: CASSGGGLAYEQYF. The CDR3 nucleotides read TGCGCCAGCAGCGGGGGGGGACTGGCCTACGAGCAGTACTTC.

The J gene is TRBJ2-7, the V gene TRBV27; 8 nucleotides agree with TRBD2. The CDR3 runs 16 residues. Trimming removed 7 bases from V and 2 bases from J; junction bases left unmatched: 13. Germline CDR1 is MNHEY and CDR2 is SMNVEV (reference sequence). This CDR3 is CASTPAGTGLAYEQYF. The CDR3 bases are TGTGCCAGCACGCCTGCAGGGACGGGACTAGCCTACGAGCAGTACTTC.

The V gene is TRBV6-1, the J gene TRBJ1-1, with a weak D call TRBD1 (6 bases). V was trimmed by 7 bases and J by 1 base, leaving 13 bases between them. This CDR3 has 14 amino acids. CDR1 and CDR2 from the germline V gene are MNHNS and SASEGT. CDR3 residues: CASTLQGTNTEAFF. CDR3 bases: TGTGCCAGCACCCTACAGGGAACGAACACTGAAGCTTTCTTT.

The V gene is TRBV4-3, the J gene TRBJ1-6; TRBD1 agrees at 8 bases. Losses at the gene ends were 4 bases for V and 0 bases for J; bases not matched to a gene: 14. This CDR3 region has 20 residues. Germline V gene data show CDR1 as LGHNA and CDR2 as YSLEER. The CDR3 DNA reads TGCGCCAGCAGCCTAGAAAGCTTCCTCCAGGGGGCCTCCTATAATTCACCCCTCCACTTT. Translation: CASSLESFLQGASYNSPLHF.

This clone is a singleton in its sample. The rearrangement joins TRBV7-2 to TRBJ2-5; a possible D gene is TRBD1 (6 bases). CDR3 size: 15 residues. Germline V gene sequence: CDR1 SGHTA, CDR2 FQGNSA. V shed 4 bases and J shed 1 base, with 13 bases lying between them. Here the CDR3 reads CASSSQRTAQETQYF. CDR3 in DNA: TGTGCCAGCAGCTCCCAACGGACAGCCCAAGAGACCCAGTACTTC.

V usage is TRBV9 and J usage is TRBJ1-3; TRBD1 matches 8 bases. The germline V gene has CDR1 SGDLS and CDR2 YYNGEE. The CDR3 covers 18 residues. V dropped 0 bases and J dropped 1; count of bases not matched to a gene: 9. The CDR3 sequence: CASSVGQGARVSGNTIYF. In DNA, the CDR3 is TGTGCCAGCAGCGTAGGGCAGGGGGCGCGGGTTTCTGGAAACACCATATATTTT.

CDR3 in DNA: TGTGCCAGCAGCTTAGGCGTAGGGGCTGGAAACACCATATATTTT. It encodes CASSLGVGAGNTIYF. The chain couples TRBV13 to TRBJ1-3; D possibly corresponds to TRBD1 (5 bases). V lost 0 bases, J lost 2 bases, and 8 bases lay in between. The CDR3 sequence is 15 residues long. CDR1 PRHDT and CDR2 FYEKMQ come from the germline V gene (reference sequence).